This T cell receptor beta chain was found in a study of blood T cell dynamics during melanoma immunotherapy. Time point described: week 3, after first cycle of checkpoint inhibitor. Sampling occurred pretreatment (T0) and at week 3 (W3), after cycle one of checkpoint blockade. DNA loading was fixed at 350 ng for all bulk PBMC samples. Data came from immunoSEQ multiplex PCR; TCRdb stores just in-frame clones and leaves some out. The profile shows about 11,000 clones, roughly 80% of them singletons. Sequencing was performed on blood, taken from a patient treated with checkpoint blockade. The sequence was obtained from a human donor with melanoma.

As DNA, the CDR3 is TGTGCCACCTCCGGGAGAGACACCGGGGAGCTGTTTTTT. Translation: CATSGRDTGELFF. The chain recombines TRBV2 with TRBJ2-2, with D possibly matching TRBD2 (6 bases). This CDR3 is 13 amino acids long. V was shortened by 10 bases and J by 3 bases, with 12 bases between the two germline ends. Per germline, CDR1 SNHLY and CDR2 FYNNEI.